This T cell receptor beta chain was found in a study of blood T cell repertoires in COVID-19. Turning to the study itself: Whether acute or convalescent, the COVID-19 samples came from the United States, Italy and Spain. In each case, the material was cDNA or gDNA derived from T cells, B-cell-depleted T cells, or PBMCs.

As handled by the study authors: Amplification of reference gene primers was used by the study to estimate nucleated cell counts. Produced via immunoSEQ multiplex PCR; TCRdb's table is partial and in-frame only. The V and J calls and clone size were taken over from that table, and D and trimming were inferred from the DNA. The data hold 350,000 to 400,000 clones, with around 90% observed a single time. From germline, CDR1 is LNHDA and CDR2 SQIVND (reference sequence). J lost 9 bases, V lost 3 bases, and 17 bases had no gene match. There are 17 residues in the CDR3. Recovered Cohort 3 donors showed two negative PCRs, clearance, or symptom resolution.

The sample was PBMCs or T cells enriched from blood (not recorded which). This receptor was taken from a woman aged 18-29 years who had recovered from COVID-19. V is TRBV19 and J is TRBJ2-5, with TRBD2 matching over 9 bases. The DNA for the CDR3 is TGTGCCAGTAGTATTACACCCCCGGTGGTAGCGGGGGTGCCCCAGTACTTC. Its protein product is CASSITPPVVAGVPQYF.